This T cell receptor beta chain emerged from a study of molecular identifiers for immune sequencing clone quantification (dated by TCRdb to about 2018). Context from the whole study: For a replicate experiment, the RNA from either around 20,000 or 100,000 naive CD8 T cells was divided into five aliquots, and four of those aliquots went on to sequencing. This methods study benchmarked molecular-identifier clustering-based TCR repertoire sequencing (MIDCIRS) and TCR RNA copy counting, using CD8 T cells to do so. The investigation overall reported the following: Even against a background of 800,000 to 1,000,000 naive CD8 T cells, spiked-in Jurkat TCR RNA amounting to a single cell's worth was reported to be detectable. Spiked-in Jurkat TCR RNA (about ten copies' worth), which is not part of the donor repertoire, was contained in the naive libraries. In CMV-specific effector cells, clones with more than 20 RNA copies accounted for over 97% of molecules, whereas in naive cells such clones accounted for under 1%. When barcode sub-clustering was not used, chimeric consensus sequences inflated TCR diversity, with chimeras reaching as high as 47%. Modeling indicated approximately 2.7 TCR RNA copies recovered per cell, compared with around 10 by digital PCR, which implies a capture efficiency of approximately 31%. Highly expanded clone sizes could be underestimated because identical TCR molecules may share a barcode.

The germline V gene (reference sequence) gives CDR1 as LNHDA and CDR2 as SQIVND. The germline ends are 9 bases apart after V is trimmed by 3 bases and J by 4 bases. The CDR3 has 14 amino acids, counting the end cysteine and phenylalanine. CDR3 DNA only is kept here, 42 bases in frame from base 1. Notes on this clonotype: It has no known antigen specificity. No base quality values were provided; no much bigger clone lies one nucleotide off.

Libraries of naive CD8 T cells were built from anywhere between about 17,000 and 1,000,000 sorted cells, with 10%, 30% or 50% of the purified RNA used. Naive CD8 T cells, defined as CD8+CD4-CCR7+CD45RA+, were FACS-sorted into RLT Plus buffer on a BD FACSAria II. To test detection sensitivity, Jurkat RNA equivalent to about eleven TCR copies was spiked into samples of about 18,000-1,000,000 naive CD8 T cells. Enrichment of CD8 T cells was done with RosetteSep CD8+ T Cell Enrichment Cocktail plus Ficoll-Paque, and ACK red cell lysis came afterward. The library came from PCR. Sequencing used a NextSeq 500. Bulk TCR libraries were generated as previously described, with the TCR primers listed in Table S5 used. The Qiagen AllPrep DNA/RNA kit was used to purify total RNA. Before analysis, reads from multiple sequencing runs of one library were combined. For the original study's pipeline: Reads were retained only if their TCR constant sequence matched exactly, and those retained reads were trimmed to 150 nt and grouped according to their 12-nt molecular barcodes. Reads within each barcode group were sub-clustered using a 15% Levenshtein threshold, and quality-weighted consensus sequences were constructed for each RNA molecule. Non-functional sequences were filtered out, along with any lower-count sequence sitting one edit away from another sequence. Based on fitting two negative binomial distributions, any barcode sub-cluster with under 20% of the maximum read count was discarded. TCRdb applied fastp at Q25 and MiXCR to the public reads, then kept only in-frame beta chains. Every entry covers one CDR3 protein and lists the most common genes and DNA from its rows. What appears here as the V and J calls and clone size reflects TCRdb's work, not the paper's. The sample data list 460,000 or so distinct CDR3 sequences, and under 30% of these were observed just once. Around 0.79% of the sample rests with the top ten.

The receptor was derived from a human donor in good health. Some libraries in this study had Jurkat cell RNA spiked in. Recombination connected TRBV19 to TRBJ2-2, with a tentative D gene TRBD2 over 5 matching bases. Input material: naive CD8+ T cells from blood, with Jurkat cell RNA spiked in. The meaning of the sample's cell subset or site label: FACS-sorted CD8+CD4-CCR7+CD45RA+ naive T cells. The CDR3 region: CASSIGLSTGELFF. The DNA sequence reads TGTGCCAGTAGTATTGGACTTAGCACCGGGGAGCTGTTTTTT. Beyond the CDR3, the reference TRBV19 and TRBJ2-2 genes provide the residues; the full variable domain reads: DGGITQSPKYLFRKEGQNVTLSCEQNLNHDAMYWYRQDPGQGLRLIYYSQIVNDFQKGDIAEGYSVSREKKESFPLTVTSAQKNPTAFYLCASSIGLSTGELFFGEGSRLTVL.